This entry features one T cell receptor beta chain sequence. This clonotype was seen many times. Its antigen is still unknown. Within one base of it there is no much larger clone, and no base qualities were kept. V drops 8 bases and J drops 4 bases, leaving 17 bases in between. The germline V gene sets CDR1 to MNHNS and CDR2 to SASEGT. The CDR3 has 14 amino acids, counting the end cysteine and phenylalanine. This entry keeps only the CDR3 DNA: 42 bases, framed from base 1. The sample originates from a study of T cells in Graves' hyperthyroidism and ophthalmopathy (dated by TCRdb to the late 2010s). For the study in its entirety: Peripheral blood samples were taken at the time of initial diagnosis, prior to any treatment. To identify distinguishing TCR V-J signatures, a discovery cohort of some 99 patients was used, comprising 40 to 45 with Graves' ophthalmopathy and approximately 58 with stable Graves' hyperthyroidism. In addition, the study compared T-cell repertoires in thyroid tissue and in blood from roughly 6 Graves' hyperthyroidism patients. Following sampling, methimazole starting at 30 mg daily was given to hyperthyroidism patients, and high-dose intravenous methylprednisolone was given to ophthalmopathy patients. Prospective prediction of ophthalmopathy was tested in an independent validation cohort of under 20 hyperthyroidism patients and 17 patients who later progressed to ophthalmopathy. The roughly 94 discovery patients were randomly split 7:3 into training and test sets. TCR Vbeta CDR3 sequencing of 135 peripheral blood samples (under 45 ophthalmopathy, roughly 74 hyperthyroidism and roughly 17 progressor patients) is reported in the paper. Broader findings and caveats from the paper: Sample size was not statistically predetermined, and blinding of investigators to group allocation was not performed. A 13 V-J signature model separated ophthalmopathy from stable hyperthyroidism, with roughly 88% sensitivity and roughly 81% specificity in cross-validation and 80%/75% in testing. Most expanded thyroid clonotypes (frequency above 0.001) were also found in blood, which suggests that blood repertoires may mirror thyroid immune responses. In validation, the model predicted progression to ophthalmopathy with over 65% sensitivity and around 72% specificity, a median of about six months before onset.

The TCR beta CDR3 regions were amplified from the RNA transcripts. The TCR CDR3 was subjected to a first round of RT-PCR using the HTBI primer set and the Qiagen OneStep RT-PCR kit. A second multiplex PCR round built the libraries, followed by size selection and purification. Sequencing of the libraries was done on an Illumina HiSeq2000 using paired-end 100 bp reads. The published analysis was carried out like this. SOAPnuke was used to process the raw data, throwing out any read that contained adapters or uncalled bases, had a mean Phred below 15, or lacked an exact constant-primer or identifier match. COPE v1.2.5 was used to merge the high-quality paired reads, and each unique nucleotide sequence was defined as a clonotype. Clonotypes were aligned to IMGT TRBV, TRBD and TRBJ reference segments using MiTCR v1.1. Analysis was restricted to V-J combinations with a frequency above 0.0001, which covered roughly 99% of repertoires. A TCS score was defined as the ratio between F50 (clonal expansion) and ExV (chaos), using BLOSUM62-based TCRdist between CDR3 peptides within each V-J. Welch's t-statistics and random forest reduced around 510 V-J features to 10 to 15, which were used in a naive Bayes classifier (R e1071). TCRdb reanalyzed the raw reads on its own, using fastp at Q25 for trimming and MiXCR for clone calling, and kept in-frame beta chains. Rows with one shared CDR3 protein collapse into an entry with the most common genes and DNA. TCRdb, rather than the study authors, made the V and J calls. This sample comprises about 420,000 distinct CDR3 sequences, more than 15% of them detected only once. The ten biggest clones cover almost 8% of the sample.

Stable Graves' hyperthyroidism was defined as no progression to ophthalmopathy during 18 months of follow-up. Hyperthyroidism patients were newly diagnosed, had a disease duration of under 2 months, and were aged 18 to 65 years. Exclusion was applied to patients with uncontrolled infections, other autoimmune diseases, pregnancy or lactation. Diagnoses relied on clinical symptoms, serum thyroxine and TRAb, thyroid ultrasound and orbital computed tomography. PBMCs were separated from roughly 10 ml of fresh peripheral blood using Ficoll-Paque density gradient centrifugation. Total RNA was extracted with Trizol reagent, and quality was checked on an Agilent 2100 Bioanalyzer.

The receptor chain draws on TRBV6-1 and TRBJ1-1; no D gene call is confident. The TCR was taken from a woman between 18 and 30 years old with Graves' hyperthyroidism. Sequenced material: blood. CDR3 sequence: CASLRAAQGTEAFF. The nucleotide sequence is TGTGCCAGCCTACGGGCAGCCCAAGGCACTGAAGCTTTCTTT.